The 12 T cell receptor beta chains given below trace back to one sample, sequenced in a study of monozygotic twins with inflammatory bowel disease. TCRdb re-called the 5' RACE reads, yielding one record per CDR3 amino acid sequence without DNA. The table gives approximately 150,000 distinct CDR3 sequences; the top ten clones make up around 7.2% of it. Sequenced sample: blood. These receptors originate from a human donor with ulcerative colitis or Crohn's disease, or a healthy co-twin of an affected twin (not recorded which).

This CDR3 reads CASSLNGLAGDRQFF. The V and J genes are TRBV4-1 and TRBJ2-1; TCRdb's D gene call, TRBD2, goes unchecked for lack of DNA. CDR1 is MGHRA and CDR2 is YSYEKL in the germline V gene. This CDR3 is 15 amino acids long.

The chain joins TRBV20-1 to TRBJ2-7; TCRdb names TRBD1, which stays unverified in the absence of DNA. In germline, CDR1 is DFQATT, CDR2 SNEGSKA (reference sequence). The CDR3 loop spans 12 amino acids. CDR3 in amino acids: CSAPSWGYEQYF.

V gene TRBV5-1 combines with J gene TRBJ2-7; TCRdb reports TRBD1, a call that lacks DNA to check it against. CDR3 length equals 14 residues. CDR1 is SGHRS and CDR2 is YFSETQ in the germline V gene. The CDR3 here is CASSPGTDTYEQYF.

This sequence joins TRBV5-1 and TRBJ2-3; lacking DNA, the TRBD1 call made by TCRdb goes unchecked. The V gene's germline CDR1 is SGHRS and CDR2 YFSETQ. The CDR3 runs to 15 residues. The CDR3 is CASSATGGRTDTQYF.

V is TRBV6-2 or TRBV6-3 and J is TRBJ1-1; there is no DNA to check the TCRdb D call of TRBD1. CDR3 length: 18 amino acids. The germline V gene has CDR1 MNHEY and CDR2 SVGEGT. The CDR3 sequence is CASSRTFPGSNGNTEAFF.

This rearrangement joins TRBV29-1 to TRBJ2-7. The CDR3 loop spans 14 amino acids. Germline CDR1 reads SQVTM; CDR2 reads ANQGSEA. The CDR3 loop is CSVEAGNTLGEQYF.

V usage is TRBV18 and J usage is TRBJ2-7; lacking DNA, the TRBD1 call made by TCRdb goes unchecked. The CDR3 is 16 residues long. Germline V CDR1 and CDR2: KGHSH, LQKENI. This CDR3 is CASSPRDRGTSYEQYF.

This chain links TRBV6-5 with TRBJ2-2; TCRdb outputs TRBD2, but without DNA this stays unchecked. The CDR3 consists of 17 residues. The V gene's germline CDR1 is MNHEY and CDR2 SVGAGI. The CDR3 sequence is CASSYVLAGGHTGELFF.

The rearrangement uses TRBV20-1 and TRBJ2-7; TCRdb's assignment of TRBD1 cannot be checked, as there is no DNA. Germline CDR1 reads DFQATT; CDR2 reads SNEGSKA (reference sequence). There are 12 residues in the CDR3. Here the CDR3 reads CSARDRPIEQYF.

V gene TRBV5-4 combines with J gene TRBJ2-5; as DNA is missing, the TRBD2 call by TCRdb cannot be tested. Germline CDR1 and CDR2: SGHNT and YYREEE (reference sequence). The CDR3 contains 16 residues. Here the CDR3 reads CASSPGVASGRETQYF.

The CDR3 loop reads CASSLGSGVETQYF. The V gene is TRBV3-1, the J gene TRBJ2-5; there is no DNA to check the TCRdb D call of TRBD2. The CDR3 spans 14 residues. The germline V gene has CDR1 LGHDT and CDR2 YNNKEL (reference sequence).

The chain employs TRBV29-1 and TRBJ2-2; without DNA, the TCRdb call of TRBD2 cannot be checked. The CDR3 extends over 15 amino acids. Germline CDR1 is SQVTM and CDR2 is ANQGSEA. CDR3 residues: CSVERLAGIQGELFF.